One and the same sample provided the 17 T cell receptor beta chains below, sequenced in a study of Ad26.COV2.S vaccination and SARS-CoV-2 variants. Profiled with immunoSEQ multiplex PCR; TCRdb holds only in-frame clones, not every one. The sample includes around 400,000 clones, 90% of them seen just once. Noted treatment: around 19 received Ad26.COV2.S at low or high dose, single or two shots; 5 received placebo; per-sample allocation not given. At day 63 after the first vaccine or placebo injection, samples were drawn. Material: peripheral blood, obtained in a trial of Ad26.COV2.S vaccine versus placebo. The source is a person between 18 and 65 years old who received the Ad26.COV2.S COVID-19 vaccine or a placebo.

V gene TRBV19 combines with J gene TRBJ1-5, with D possibly TRBD1 on 5 matching bases. This CDR3 is 14 amino acids long. V was cut by 3 bases and J by 6 bases, with 12 bases left in between. Per germline, CDR1 LNHDA and CDR2 SQIVND (reference sequence). CDR3 sequence (DNA): TGTGCCAGTAGTATCAAAGGAGGGGTTCAGCCCCAGCATTTT. Translated, it gives CASSIKGGVQPQHF. Filled out from reference TRBV19 and TRBJ1-5, the complete variable domain reads DGGITQSPKYLFRKEGQNVTLSCEQNLNHDAMYWYRQDPGQGLRLIYYSQIVNDFQKGDIAEGYSVSREKKESFPLTVTSAQKNPTAFYLCASSIKGGVQPQHFGDGTRLSIL.

V usage is TRBV7-9 and J usage is TRBJ1-2; D is unresolved. V was clipped by 2 bases and J by 6 bases, with 13 bases between them. Germline CDR1 and CDR2: SEHNR and FQNEAQ (reference sequence). This CDR3 has 14 amino acids. The CDR3 nucleotides are TGTGCCAGCAGCTTATTAGGTCAAGGAGATGGCTACACCTTC. Translated: CASSLLGQGDGYTF.

The chain recombines TRBV5-6 with TRBJ2-6; 12 positions match TRBD2. CDR1 is SGHDT, CDR2 YYEEEE, per germline. The V and J ends lost 2 bases and 4 bases, in that order; junction bases with no gene match: 7. This CDR3 region has 18 residues. The CDR3 DNA reads TGTGCCAGCAGCTTCCCGACTAGCGGGAGCGCCGGGGCCAACGTCCTGACTTTC. Its protein is CASSFPTSGSAGANVLTF. The entire variable domain, with the rest obtained from reference TRBV5-6 and TRBJ2-6, is as follows: DAGVTQSPTHLIKTRGQQVTLRCSPKSGHDTVSWYQQALGQGPQFIFQYYEEEERQRGNFPDRFSGHQFPNYSSELNVNALLLGDSALYLCASSFPTSGSAGANVLTFGAGSRLTVL.

In DNA form, the CDR3 reads TGTGCCAGCACCCTCGGACTAGCGGGTTATCAAGAGACCCAGTACTTC. Translated: CASTLGLAGYQETQYF. The chain is built from TRBV28 and TRBJ2-5; TRBD2 agrees at 11 bases. CDR3 length: 16 residues. Unmatched junction bases numbered 9, after V lost 7 bases and J lost 2 bases. Germline loops: CDR1 MDHEN, CDR2 SYDVKM.

This chain uses TRBV19 with TRBJ1-5, with no clear D. V lost 5 bases and J 0 bases, leaving 11 bases between the germline ends. Germline CDR1 is LNHDA and CDR2 is SQIVND (reference sequence). This CDR3 spans 15 amino acids. CDR3 DNA: TGTGCCAGTAGTCAAGGCGGGAATAGCAATCAGCCCCAGCATTTT. Protein sequence: CASSQGGNSNQPQHF.

The rearrangement uses TRBV14 and TRBJ2-5, with D possibly being TRBD1 or TRBD2 (7 bases each). Germline values: CDR1 SGHDN, CDR2 FVKESK. The CDR3 has 14 residues. V shed 4 bases and J shed 10 bases, with 19 bases lying between them. The chain's CDR3 is CASSPSRTGGGQYF. The DNA of the CDR3 is TGTGCCAGCAGCCCTTCCAGGACAGGCGGGGGCCAGTACTTC.

The chain uses TRBV7-2 and TRBJ2-1; 9 nucleotides line up with TRBD1. CDR1 and CDR2 from the germline V gene are SGHTA and FQGNSA. V lost 5 bases to trimming and J lost 5 bases; unmatched junction nucleotides: 7. The CDR3 is 15 residues long. CDR3: CASSTGTGQHNEQFF. CDR3 bases: TGTGCCAGCAGCACCGGGACAGGGCAACACAATGAGCAGTTCTTC.

This sequence joins TRBV7-8 and TRBJ2-7; possibly TRBD1 for D (5 bases). Per the germline V gene, CDR1 is SGHVS and CDR2 is FQNEAQ. V lost 5 bases and J lost 1, with 18 bases in between. This CDR3 region has 16 residues. The CDR3 protein is CASSGAKDQLSYEQYF. In DNA form, the CDR3 reads TGTGCCAGCAGCGGGGCTAAGGACCAACTATCCTACGAGCAGTACTTC.

In DNA form, the CDR3 reads TGCGCCAGCAGCCGGGGACTAGCGGGAGGGTCCTACAATGAGCAGTTCTTC. Translating gives CASSRGLAGGSYNEQFF. This sequence joins TRBV4-3 and TRBJ2-1; 16 nucleotides agree with TRBD2. This CDR3 comprises 17 residues. J lost 1 base, V lost 4 bases, and 1 base had no gene match. CDR1 LGHNA and CDR2 YSLEER come from the germline V gene.

The chain couples TRBV5-1 to TRBJ1-2, with D perhaps matching TRBD1 (6 bases). The CDR3 has 14 amino acids. V lost 0 bases and J lost 4, with 10 bases in between. The germline V gene encodes CDR1 SGHRS and CDR2 YFSETQ. The CDR3 bases are TGCGCCAGCAGCTTGGAGGGGACAAGCTATGGCTACACCTTC. Translating gives CASSLEGTSYGYTF. Supplemented by reference TRBV5-1 and TRBJ1-2, the full variable domain reads KAGVTQTPRYLIKTRGQQVTLSCSPISGHRSVSWYQQTPGQGLQFLFEYFSETQRNKGNFPGRFSGRQFSNSRSEMNVSTLELGDSALYLCASSLEGTSYGYTFGSGTRLTVV.

The chain joins TRBV5-1 to TRBJ2-6; no firm D call. V was cut by 5 bases and J by 0 bases, with 6 bases left in between. The CDR3 is 14 amino acids. Germline V gives CDR1 SGHRS, CDR2 YFSETQ. CDR3 amino acids: CASSIGSGANVLTF. The CDR3 region has the DNA TGCGCCAGCAGTATCGGCTCTGGGGCCAACGTCCTGACTTTC.

This clone was picked up one time. This chain links TRBV13 with TRBJ2-7; tentatively, D is TRBD2 (5 bases). CDR1 is PRHDT, CDR2 FYEKMQ, per germline (reference sequence). CDR3 length: 14 amino acids. V lost 5 bases to trimming and J lost 0 bases, with 11 bases between them. The CDR3 DNA is TGTGCCAGCAGCCTTGGCGGGTACTCCTACGAGCAGTACTTC. Protein: CASSLGGYSYEQYF.

The CDR3 sequence is CASSPSAGGIYEQYF. CDR3 in DNA: TGTGCCAGCAGCCCGTCGGCGGGAGGTATCTACGAGCAGTACTTC. The chain links TRBV7-6 to TRBJ2-7; 8 nucleotides align to TRBD2. The V gene's germline CDR1 is SGHVS and CDR2 FNYEAQ. The trim removed 5 bases at V and 3 bases at J, leaving 9 bases unmatched. The CDR3 loop spans 15 amino acids.

The chain uses TRBV11-1 and TRBJ2-7, with 9 bases aligning to TRBD1. V shed 2 bases and J 6 bases; nucleotides not matched to a gene: 2. There are 13 residues in the CDR3. CDR1 and CDR2 (germline): SGHAT, FQDESV (reference sequence). CDR3 loop: CASSLLTGGEQYF. Here the CDR3 DNA reads TGTGCCAGCAGCTTATTGACAGGGGGCGAGCAGTACTTC.

The CDR3 nucleotides are TGTGCCAGCAGTGAAGATATTATTGTGACAGGGGATGAAAAACTGTTTTTT. Protein product: CASSEDIIVTGDEKLFF. The V gene is TRBV6-1, the J gene TRBJ1-4; 8 nucleotides match TRBD1. CDR1 MNHNS and CDR2 SASEGT come from the germline V gene. The CDR3 contains 17 residues. The J segment lost 6 bases and the V segment lost 1 base, leaving 10 bases of the junction unmatched.

Worth noting for this clone: Other nucleotide sequences in the sample specify the same CDR3. The V and J genes are TRBV12-3 or TRBV12-4 and TRBJ1-5; maybe TRBD1 (5 bases). CDR3 length: 12 amino acids. V was pared by 3 bases and J by 7 bases, with 7 bases between. The DNA of the CDR3 is TGTGCCAGCAGTTTGGGGGGGCAGCCCCAGCATTTT. Translating gives CASSLGGQPQHF.

The chain couples TRBV6-1 to TRBJ1-1; D gene ambiguous. V was trimmed by 1 base and J by 4 bases, leaving 7 bases between them. This CDR3 has 13 residues. CDR1 MNHNS and CDR2 SASEGT come from the germline V gene. The CDR3 coding sequence is TGTGCCAGCAGTGAAGTGGAGGGCACTGAAGCTTTCTTT. It encodes CASSEVEGTEAFF.